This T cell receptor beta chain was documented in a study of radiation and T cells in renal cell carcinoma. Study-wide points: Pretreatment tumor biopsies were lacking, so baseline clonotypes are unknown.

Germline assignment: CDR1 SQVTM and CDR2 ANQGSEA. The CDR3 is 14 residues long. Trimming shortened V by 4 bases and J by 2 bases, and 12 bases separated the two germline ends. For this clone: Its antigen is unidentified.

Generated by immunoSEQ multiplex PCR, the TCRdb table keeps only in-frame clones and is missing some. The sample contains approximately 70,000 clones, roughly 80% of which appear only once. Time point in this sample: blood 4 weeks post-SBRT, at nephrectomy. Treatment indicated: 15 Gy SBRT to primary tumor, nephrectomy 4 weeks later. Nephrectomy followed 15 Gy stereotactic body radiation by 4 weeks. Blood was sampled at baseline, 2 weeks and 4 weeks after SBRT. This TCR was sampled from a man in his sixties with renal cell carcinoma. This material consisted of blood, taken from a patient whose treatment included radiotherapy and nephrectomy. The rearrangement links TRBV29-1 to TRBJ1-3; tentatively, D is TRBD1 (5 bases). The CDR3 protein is CSVGRDRAGNTIYF. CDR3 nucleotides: TGCAGCGTTGGGAGGGACCGGGCTGGAAACACCATATATTTT.